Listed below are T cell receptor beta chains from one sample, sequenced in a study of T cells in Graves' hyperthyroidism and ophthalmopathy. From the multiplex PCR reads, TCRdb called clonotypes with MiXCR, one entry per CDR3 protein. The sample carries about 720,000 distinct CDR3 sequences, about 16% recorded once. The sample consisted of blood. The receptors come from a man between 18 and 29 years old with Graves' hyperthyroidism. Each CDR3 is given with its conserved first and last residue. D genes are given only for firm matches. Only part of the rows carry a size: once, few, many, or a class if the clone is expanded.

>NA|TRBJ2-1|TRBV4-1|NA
CASSQGGARGAYNEQFF
TGCGCCAGCAGCCAGGGAGGGGCGAGGGGGGCCTACAATGAGCAGTTCTTC
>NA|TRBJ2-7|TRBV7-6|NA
CASSPGTLGSYEQYF
TGTGCCAGCAGTCCCGGGACATTGGGATCCTACGAGCAGTACTTC
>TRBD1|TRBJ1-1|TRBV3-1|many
CASGDSEAFF
TGTGCCAGCGGGGACAGTGAAGCTTTCTTT
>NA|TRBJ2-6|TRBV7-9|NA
CASYGGTAGINSGANVLTF
TGTGCCAGCTACGGGGGCACGGCAGGGATAAACTCTGGGGCCAACGTCCTGACTTTC
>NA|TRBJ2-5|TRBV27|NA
CASSIGGFGTQETQYF
TGTGCCAGCAGCATCGGAGGTTTCGGGACACAAGAGACCCAGTACTTC
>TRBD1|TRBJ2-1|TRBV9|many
CASSARTGGNEQFF
TGTGCCAGCAGCGCTCGGACAGGGGGTAATGAGCAGTTCTTC
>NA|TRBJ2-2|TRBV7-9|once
CASSPPLTGMNTGELFF
TGTGCCAGCAGCCCCCCGCTAACGGGGATGAACACCGGGGAGCTGTTTTTT
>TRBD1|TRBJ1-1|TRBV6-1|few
CASRRQGRDTEAFF
TGTGCCAGCAGGCGACAGGGACGGGACACTGAAGCTTTCTTT
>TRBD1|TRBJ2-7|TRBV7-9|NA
CASGKDPDRGYEQYF
TGTGCCAGCGGCAAGGATCCCGACAGGGGGTACGAGCAGTACTTC
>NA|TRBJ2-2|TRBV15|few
CATSANTGELFF
TGTGCCACCAGCGCGAACACCGGGGAGCTGTTTTTT
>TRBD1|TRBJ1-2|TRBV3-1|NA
CASSQDWDRGLGYTF
TGTGCCAGCAGCCAAGATTGGGACAGGGGCCTTGGCTACACCTTC
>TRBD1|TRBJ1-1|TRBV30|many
CAWNHGQGGAEAFF
TGTGCCTGGAACCACGGACAGGGTGGGGCTGAAGCTTTCTTT
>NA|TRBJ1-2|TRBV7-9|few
CASSFWAASNYGYTF
TGTGCCAGCAGCTTTTGGGCAGCCTCGAACTATGGCTACACCTTC
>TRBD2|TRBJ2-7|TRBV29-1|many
CSAGLAAPYEQYF
TGCAGCGCTGGACTAGCGGCGCCCTACGAGCAGTACTTC
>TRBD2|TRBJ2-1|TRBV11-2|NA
CASSPPLAGGRGLGYEQFF
TGTGCCAGCAGCCCCCCTCTAGCGGGAGGGAGGGGACTGGGCTATGAGCAGTTCTTC
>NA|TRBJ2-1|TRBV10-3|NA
CAIKGRAVYNEQFF
TGTGCCATCAAGGGAAGGGCCGTATACAATGAGCAGTTCTTC
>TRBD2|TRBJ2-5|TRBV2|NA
CASSGQTSGETQYF
TGTGCCAGCAGTGGTCAGACTAGCGGTGAGACCCAGTACTTC
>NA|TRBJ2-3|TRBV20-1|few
CSGVGSGNTDTQYF
TGCAGTGGAGTCGGGAGTGGGAACACAGATACGCAGTATTTT
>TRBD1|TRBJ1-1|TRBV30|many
CAWSVRAGGLYTEAFF
TGTGCCTGGAGTGTTCGGGCAGGGGGTCTGTACACTGAAGCTTTCTTT
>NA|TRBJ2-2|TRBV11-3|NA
CARSSAGKGTGELFF
TGTGCCAGGAGCTCCGCCGGGAAAGGCACCGGGGAGCTGTTTTTT
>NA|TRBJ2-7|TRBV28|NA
CASSTGPTDEQYF
TGTGCCAGCAGTACCGGGCCCACGGACGAGCAGTACTTC
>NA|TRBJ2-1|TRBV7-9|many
CASSPALGTFSYNEQFF
TGTGCCAGCAGCCCCGCCCTGGGGACTTTCTCCTACAATGAGCAGTTCTTC
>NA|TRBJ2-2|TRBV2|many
CASSEGGYTGELFF
TGTGCCAGCAGTGAAGGTGGATACACCGGGGAGCTGTTTTTT
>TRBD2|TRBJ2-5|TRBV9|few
CASSAAPGLGGETQYF
TGTGCCAGCAGCGCGGCACCGGGACTAGGAGGGGAGACCCAGTACTTC
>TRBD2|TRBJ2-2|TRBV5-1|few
CASEATSGSPGELFF
TGCGCCAGCGAGGCGACTAGCGGGAGCCCAGGGGAGCTGTTTTTT
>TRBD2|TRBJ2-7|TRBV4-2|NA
CASSLDGLAGPSEQYF
TGTGCCAGCAGCCTCGATGGACTAGCGGGCCCTTCCGAGCAGTACTTC
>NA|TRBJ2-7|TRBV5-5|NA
CASRDLGHQWEQYF
TGTGCCAGCAGAGACCTGGGACACCAGTGGGAGCAGTACTTC
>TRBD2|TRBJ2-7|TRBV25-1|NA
CASHNVAGGLNEQYF
TGTGCCAGTCATAATGTAGCGGGAGGGCTCAACGAGCAGTACTTC
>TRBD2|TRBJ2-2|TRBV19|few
CASSWGRDTGELFF
TGTGCCAGTAGTTGGGGGAGGGACACCGGGGAGCTGTTTTTT
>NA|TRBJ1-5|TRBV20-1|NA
CSARLGGNQPQHF
TGCAGTGCTAGATTAGGGGGCAATCAGCCCCAGCATTTT
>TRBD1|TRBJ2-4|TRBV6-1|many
CASSRHGQGNIQYF
TGTGCCAGCAGTCGCCACGGACAGGGAAACATTCAGTACTTC
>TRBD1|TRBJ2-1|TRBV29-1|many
CSARTGPHEQFF
TGCAGCGCTAGGACAGGGCCGCATGAGCAGTTCTTC